This TCR beta chain was identified in a study of CD8+CD57+ T cells in acquired aplastic anemia. Study-level points and caveats: No significant patient-versus-control difference appeared in CD8+ Simpson's diversity.

All patients picked for sequencing had shown, by flow cytometry, an expansion of CD8+CD57+ cells. The TCR beta profiling, which covered VDJ combination and CDR3 sequence, was carried out using genomic DNA as the template. MiXCR was run by TCRdb on the reads, yielding one entry per CDR3 protein. In the table there are around 150,000 distinct CDR3 sequences, roughly two thirds of which are singletons. Remarks on this clonotype: Its antigen is not known.

V shed 3 bases and J shed 5 bases, with 22 bases lying between them. The length of the CDR3 is 16 residues. The germline CDR1 and CDR2 sequences are DFQATT and SNEGSKA (reference sequence). Source material: sorted CD4+, CD8+, or CD8+CD57+ T cells (not recorded which) from PBMCs. This chain links TRBV20-1 with TRBJ2-5; D possibly matches TRBD1 or TRBD2 (6 bases each). The receptor was derived from a human donor with aplastic anemia. DNA for the CDR3: TGCAGTGCTAGGACAGGAGGGGACACCGGGATGGAGACCCAGTACTTC. Translation: CSARTGGDTGMETQYF.